The 12 T cell receptor beta chains below come from one sample, sequenced in a study of blood T cells in healthy people across ages. Combining a sample-barcoded 5' primer with a J-beta primer mix, a second PCR ran for about 7 to 11 cycles. TCRdb re-called the 5' RACE reads through MiXCR, storing one row per CDR3 protein. The sample has approximately 880,000 distinct CDR3 sequences, around 48% seen once; the top ten hold roughly 13%. Material: blood. These receptors came from a man aged 25-40 years in good health.

The rearrangement links TRBV7-9 to TRBJ2-7; tentative D call: TRBD1 (6 bases). The ends were cut back, 5 bases at V and 3 bases at J, with 20 bases in the middle. The germline CDR1 and CDR2 sequences are SEHNR and FQNEAQ (reference sequence). This CDR3 comprises 16 residues. The CDR3 loop is CASSNSDRSSNYEQYF. The CDR3 DNA is TGTGCCAGCAGCAACAGCGACAGGTCATCAAACTACGAGCAGTACTTC.

There are many counts of this clonotype. This chain links TRBV20-1 with TRBJ2-7; 7 bases agree with TRBD1. The germline CDR1 and CDR2 sequences are DFQATT and SNEGSKA (reference sequence). The CDR3 loop spans 14 amino acids. The trim removed 5 bases at V and 7 bases at J, leaving 14 bases unmatched. CDR3 in amino acids: CSASSDRPWREQYF. CDR3 in DNA: TGCAGTGCTTCTTCGGACAGGCCCTGGAGAGAGCAGTACTTC.

The chain recombines TRBV5-1 with TRBJ1-1, with 7 nucleotides matching TRBD1. The CDR3 has 16 residues. V gave up 2 bases and J gave up 0 bases; unmatched junction bases: 7. Germline values: CDR1 SGHRS, CDR2 YFSETQ. The CDR3 loop is CASSLTPTGMNTEAFF. The CDR3 DNA sequence: TGCGCCAGCAGCTTAACACCGACAGGGATGAACACTGAAGCTTTCTTT.

This clonotype turned up a few times. The chain recombines TRBV6-4 with TRBJ1-1; no definite D call. The CDR3 spans 13 residues. Germline V lookup: CDR1 MRHNA, CDR2 SNTAGT. The V and J ends lost 0 bases and 1 base respectively, with 3 bases between them. The CDR3 loop is CASSDSQNTEAFF. The CDR3 DNA is TGTGCCAGCAGTGACTCACAGAACACTGAAGCTTTCTTT.

The rearrangement links TRBV5-8 to TRBJ2-5; TRBD1 matches at 9 bases. Matching the DNA end better, TRBJ2-7 makes the J call doubtful. CDR3 length: 14 amino acids. Looked up from germline, CDR1 is SGHTS and CDR2 is YDEGEE. The CDR3 region has the DNA TGTGCCAGCAGCTCAAACAGGGGGCGGGGCGAGCAGTACTTC. Translation gives CASSSNRGRGEQYF.

The V gene is TRBV6-4, the J gene TRBJ2-3, with TRBD2 identical over 8 bases. V trimming: 4 bases; J trimming: 3 bases; junction bases outside the gene matches: 9. Germline V gives CDR1 MRHNA, CDR2 SNTAGT. The CDR3 is 16 residues long. In nucleotides, the CDR3 is TGTGCCAGCAGTGCCGTTCCGGGGGGGCAGACAGATACGCAGTATTTT. Encoded protein: CASSAVPGGQTDTQYF.

This clonotype was found a few times. The CDR3 is CASSQAIDNEQFF. CDR3 sequence (DNA): TGTGCCAGCAGCCAAGCGATCGACAATGAGCAGTTCTTC. This chain connects TRBV14 to TRBJ2-1; D gene uncertain. The CDR3 spans 13 residues. Deletions cut 1 base from V and 5 bases from J, with 6 bases between. Germline lookup yields CDR1 SGHDN and CDR2 FVKESK.

This clonotype was seen a handful of times. V is TRBV18 and J is TRBJ2-6, with D unresolved. The CDR3 is made up of 14 amino acids. Trimming took 2 bases from V and 4 from J, leaving 6 bases between them. CDR1 and CDR2 (germline): KGHSH, LQKENI. The CDR3: CASSPSWGANVLTF. CDR3 DNA: TGTGCCAGCTCACCATCGTGGGGGGCCAACGTCCTGACTTTC.

The chain has TRBV5-1 and TRBJ1-1; D not certain. CDR1 and CDR2 (germline): SGHRS, YFSETQ. This CDR3 has 12 amino acids. Trimming left V 1 base short and J 12 bases short, with 13 bases between. Here the CDR3 DNA reads TGCGCCAGCAGCTTGTCGATAACAGAGACTTTCTTT. Its translation: CASSLSITETFF.

This rearrangement joins TRBV3-1 to TRBJ2-4; 10 nucleotides align to TRBD2. The CDR3 consists of 16 residues. The V segment lost 2 bases and the J segment 8 bases; nucleotides outside the gene matches: 9. The germline V gene has CDR1 LGHDT and CDR2 YNNKEL (reference sequence). The CDR3 loop reads CASSQLIAGGSDIQYF. The CDR3 DNA sequence: TGTGCCAGCAGCCAACTTATAGCGGGGGGATCGGACATTCAGTACTTC.

The chain is built from TRBV5-1 and TRBJ2-1; the D call may be TRBD1 or TRBD2 (5 bases each). The V gene lost 4 bases and the J gene lost 9 bases, with 17 bases spanning the gap. Germline V gene lookup returns CDR1 SGHRS and CDR2 YFSETQ. CDR3 size: 14 residues. Here the CDR3 reads CASSVEGTMGEQFF. The CDR3 DNA is TGCGCCAGCAGCGTGGAAGGGACCATGGGTGAGCAGTTCTTC.

This clonotype was detected a few times. The chain uses TRBV5-1 and TRBJ2-5; TRBD1 aligns across 10 bases. This CDR3 contains 15 residues. Trimming removed 5 bases from V and 3 bases from J; junction bases left unmatched: 7. Germline-derived CDR1 and CDR2 are SGHRS and YFSETQ. In nucleotides, the CDR3 is TGCGCCAGCAGTCGGGACAGGGGCGTTAAAGAGACCCAGTACTTC. This sequence encodes CASSRDRGVKETQYF.